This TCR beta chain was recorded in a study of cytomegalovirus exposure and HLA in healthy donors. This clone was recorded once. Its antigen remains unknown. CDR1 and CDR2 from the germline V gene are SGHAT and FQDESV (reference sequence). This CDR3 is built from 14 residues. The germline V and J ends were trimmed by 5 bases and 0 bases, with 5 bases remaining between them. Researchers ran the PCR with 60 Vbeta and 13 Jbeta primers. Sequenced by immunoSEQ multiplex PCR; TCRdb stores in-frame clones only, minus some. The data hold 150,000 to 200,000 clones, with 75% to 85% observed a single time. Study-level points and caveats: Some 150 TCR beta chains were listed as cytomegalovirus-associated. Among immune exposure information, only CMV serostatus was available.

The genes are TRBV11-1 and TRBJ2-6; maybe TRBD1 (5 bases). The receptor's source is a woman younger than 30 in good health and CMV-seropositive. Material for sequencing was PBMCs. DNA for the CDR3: TGTGCCAGCAGCGACAGCTCTGGGGCCAACGTCCTGACTTTC. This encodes CASSDSSGANVLTF.